These 26 T cell receptor beta chains were sequenced from one sample in a study of T-cell reconstitution after alpha-beta-depleted transplantation in children. Unique molecular identifiers featured in how the TCRbeta library was prepared. TCRdb re-derived calls from the PCR reads in MiXCR, one entry per CDR3 protein. The data hold around 600,000 distinct CDR3 sequences, with roughly 23% observed a single time. The sample in question was PBMCs, mostly from graft donor cells, obtained 360 days after TCRalphabeta/CD19-depleted stem cell transplant. The receptors shown here come from a boy under two years old who had a stem cell transplant for acute myeloid leukemia, so the T cells may come from the graft donor.

This clonotype was detected only a few times. This rearrangement joins TRBV7-3 to TRBJ2-5; possibly TRBD1 for D (5 bases). The germline gives CDR1 SGHTA, CDR2 FQGTGA. The CDR3 has 16 amino acids. Trimming pared 2 bases from V and 5 bases from J, leaving 18 bases between. For the CDR3, the DNA is TGTGCCAGCAGCTTAGGACGGGCAGGGATGGGGGAGACCCAGTACTTC. Translation: CASSLGRAGMGETQYF.

V gene TRBV20-1 combines with J gene TRBJ1-2; 12 bases align to TRBD1. There are 15 residues in the CDR3. Germline V gene data show CDR1 as DFQATT and CDR2 as SNEGSKA (reference sequence). Unmatched junction bases numbered 10, after V lost 4 bases and J lost 7 bases. For the CDR3, the DNA is TGCAGTGCTATCGGGACAGGGGGCTTGTTCAGTGGCTACACCTTC. This codes for CSAIGTGGLFSGYTF.

DNA for the CDR3: TGTGCCACCAGCAGACCGTGGGGGGAGCTTCAAGAGACCCAGTACTTC. Translation: CATSRPWGELQETQYF. The chain combines TRBV15 with TRBJ2-5; D possibly corresponds to TRBD2 (6 bases). V was trimmed by 2 bases and J by 2 bases, leaving 15 bases between them. In germline, CDR1 is LNHNV, CDR2 YYDKDF (reference sequence). This CDR3 has 16 residues.

The chain links TRBV4-1 to TRBJ2-7; D remains ambiguous. Trimming removed 1 base at V and 1 base at J, with 8 bases between. Germline assignment: CDR1 MGHRA and CDR2 YSYEKL. The CDR3 length is 14 residues. In nucleotides, the CDR3 is TGCGCCAGCAGCCAAGGATCAGGTTCCTACGAGCAGTACTTC. It specifies CASSQGSGSYEQYF.

This clonotype was seen a handful of times. The CDR3 loop reads CASSQEERGTPTDTQYF. Here the CDR3 DNA reads TGTGCCAGCAGCCAAGAGGAACGAGGGACTCCCACAGATACGCAGTATTTT. The rearrangement links TRBV4-2 to TRBJ2-3, with TRBD2 as a possible D gene (6 bases). Germline CDR1 and CDR2: LGHNA and YNFKEQ. The CDR3 consists of 17 residues. V was cut by 0 bases and J by 2 bases, with 15 bases left in between.

The chain links TRBV11-2 to TRBJ1-5; D gene unclear. This CDR3 has 16 amino acids. The ends were cut back, 1 base at V and 0 bases at J, with 10 bases in the middle. CDR1 is SGHAT, CDR2 FQNNGV, per germline. The CDR3 protein is CASSLVLQNSNQPQHF. CDR3 in DNA: TGTGCCAGCAGCTTAGTGTTACAGAATAGCAATCAGCCCCAGCATTTT.

This clonotype was recorded a few times. The CDR3 is CASNLDRGLGNEQFF. CDR3 DNA sequence: TGTGCCAGCAACCTGGACAGGGGGCTTGGCAATGAGCAGTTCTTC. V usage is TRBV12-3 or TRBV12-4 and J usage is TRBJ2-1, with 11 bases fitting TRBD1. The junction had 8 bases not matched to a gene; V was cut back by 7 bases and J by 6 bases. The CDR3 extends over 15 amino acids.

This clonotype has at least ten counts. The chain carries TRBV20-1 and TRBJ2-1, with D unresolved. The CDR3 is 13 amino acids. The V and J ends lost 3 bases and 12 bases respectively, with 18 bases between them. CDR1 DFQATT and CDR2 SNEGSKA come from the germline V gene (reference sequence). The CDR3, as DNA: TGCAGTGCTAGCCCATGGGATGGGTTGGGGCAGTTCTTC. Translation gives CSASPWDGLGQFF.

The rearrangement joins TRBV29-1 to TRBJ2-3, with 9 bases matching TRBD2. CDR3 length: 15 residues. Trimming removed 3 bases from V and 3 bases from J; junction bases left unmatched: 7. The germline gives CDR1 SQVTM, CDR2 ANQGSEA. The CDR3 bases are TGCAGCGTTGAGAAGGCGGGGGGGCATACAGATACGCAGTATTTT. It translates to CSVEKAGGHTDTQYF.

The chain is built from TRBV7-7 and TRBJ2-1, with D possibly being TRBD2 (5 bases). Germline CDR1 SSHAT, CDR2 FNYEAQ (reference sequence). The CDR3 length is 17 residues. The V and J ends lost 2 bases and 6 bases respectively, with 20 bases between them. The CDR3 DNA follows: TGTGCCAGCAGCTTACAGGTGCGGGCGCAGGTTTCCAATGAGCAGTTCTTC. Its translation is CASSLQVRAQVSNEQFF.

V is TRBV20-1 and J is TRBJ2-5, with D unresolved. The CDR3 runs 13 residues. The ends were cut back, 5 bases at V and 2 bases at J, with 12 bases in the middle. CDR1 and CDR2 (germline): DFQATT, SNEGSKA (reference sequence). The CDR3 DNA reads TGCAGTGCTCAGTCTGGGTATCAAGAGACCCAGTACTTC. Translated: CSAQSGYQETQYF.

The rearrangement uses TRBV7-2 and TRBJ1-6; D not resolved. The CDR3 spans 14 residues. V was cut by 1 base and J by 8 bases, with 9 bases left in between. Germline CDR1 reads SGHTA; CDR2 reads FQGNSA. CDR3 amino acids: CASSLGGFDSPLHF. CDR3 sequence (DNA): TGTGCCAGCAGCTTAGGAGGGTTTGATTCACCCCTCCACTTT.

Ten or more counts support this clonotype. The chain recombines TRBV11-3 with TRBJ2-3; D is unclear. CDR1 is SGHNT and CDR2 is YENEEA in the germline V gene. V gave up 7 bases and J gave up 1 base, with 12 bases separating them. The CDR3 spans 14 residues. The CDR3 DNA follows: TGTGCCAGCATAGATACTCTTGGCACAGATACGCAGTATTTT. It specifies CASIDTLGTDTQYF.

This clonotype was counted at least ten times. The chain recombines TRBV12-3 or TRBV12-4 with TRBJ2-2, with D perhaps matching TRBD2 (5 bases). V lost 6 bases and J 5 bases, leaving 13 bases between the germline ends. The CDR3 totals 14 residues. In nucleotides, the CDR3 is TGTGCCAGCAGCCCCCGGGATTTTACCGGGGAGCTGTTTTTT. Translation: CASSPRDFTGELFF.

The chain links TRBV11-2 to TRBJ2-7; 7 nucleotides match TRBD1. The germline V gene encodes CDR1 SGHAT and CDR2 FQNNGV. The trim removed 2 bases at V and 4 bases at J, leaving 5 bases unmatched. The CDR3 runs 14 residues. The CDR3 nucleotides read TGTGCCAGCAGCTTACGGACAGGCCCGTACGAGCAGTACGTC. Protein: CASSLRTGPYEQYV.

V and J are TRBV4-1 and TRBJ2-7; TRBD1 matches at 7 bases. The germline gives CDR1 MGHRA, CDR2 YSYEKL. The CDR3 has 15 amino acids. Trimming cost V 4 bases and J 0 bases; bases outside gene matches: 6. CDR3 in DNA: TGCGCCAGCAGCCCGGGACAGCCTTTCTCCTACGAGCAGTACGTC. Protein: CASSPGQPFSYEQYV.

This clonotype was seen at least ten times. This rearrangement joins TRBV15 to TRBJ1-5, with 7 nucleotides matching TRBD1. Germline trimming cut 0 bases from V and 7 bases from J; bases unmatched to any gene: 12. CDR1 and CDR2 (germline): LNHNV, YYDKDF (reference sequence). The CDR3 extends over 17 amino acids. The CDR3 DNA sequence: TGTGCCACCAGCAGAGATACTTTGAGGGGGCGAAACCAGCCCCAGCATTTT. As protein: CATSRDTLRGRNQPQHF.

This clonotype was seen many times. The chain combines TRBV28 with TRBJ2-2; D perhaps matches TRBD2 (5 bases). Germline CDR1 is MDHEN and CDR2 is SYDVKM. Deletions cut 2 bases from V and 5 bases from J, with 12 bases between. This CDR3 has 15 residues. CDR3 nucleotide sequence: TGTGCCAGCAGTTTAATGGGGAGCGAGACCGGGGAGCTGTTTTTT. Translation gives CASSLMGSETGELFF.

J is TRBJ2-1 and V is TRBV5-6, with 10 nucleotides matching TRBD1. This CDR3 has 15 residues. Germline CDR1 reads SGHDT; CDR2 reads YYEEEE. J lost 7 bases, V lost 4 bases, and 8 bases had no gene match. CDR3 coding DNA: TGTGCCAGCAGCCAGGACAGGGGGGACCTGAATGAGCAGTTCTTC. It is translated as CASSQDRGDLNEQFF.

The V and J genes are TRBV2 and TRBJ2-1; 12 bases agree with TRBD2. The length of the CDR3 is 16 residues. J was trimmed by 6 bases and V by 6 bases; bases with no gene match: 9. Germline CDR1 SNHLY, CDR2 FYNNEI. CDR3 in DNA: TGTGCCAGCAGCCCCTCCGGACTAGCGGGGTTCAATGAGCAGTTCTTC. Amino acids: CASSPSGLAGFNEQFF.

This clonotype appeared many times. The chain combines TRBV29-1 with TRBJ2-1; 7 bases line up with TRBD1. CDR1 is SQVTM and CDR2 is ANQGSEA in the germline V gene. V lost 7 bases, J lost 3 bases, and 6 bases stayed unmatched. The length of the CDR3 is 13 residues. Here the CDR3 reads CSGGQTIYNEQFF. CDR3 in DNA: TGCAGCGGGGGACAGACGATCTACAATGAGCAGTTCTTC.

This clonotype was observed a handful of times. The V and J genes are TRBV13 and TRBJ2-4; 11 bases agree with TRBD2. Germline V CDR1 and CDR2: PRHDT, FYEKMQ (reference sequence). CDR3 length: 19 amino acids. The V segment lost 1 base and the J segment 6 bases; nucleotides outside the gene matches: 14. In nucleotides, the CDR3 is TGTGCCAGCAGCTTAGAGGTTTCGACTAGCGGGGTAAATTCAAACATTCAGTACTTC. This gives the protein CASSLEVSTSGVNSNIQYF.

The V call is TRBV2, the J call TRBJ2-7, with D possibly TRBD1 on 8 matching bases. Germline V gives CDR1 SNHLY, CDR2 FYNNEI. V lost 8 bases and J lost 2, with 16 bases in between. The CDR3 has 14 amino acids. The CDR3 protein is CASDRGGKTYEQYF. The CDR3 DNA is TGTGCCAGCGACAGGGGAGGGAAAACCTACGAGCAGTACTTC.

A few counts support this clonotype. The chain has TRBV11-1 and TRBJ2-3; either TRBD1 or TRBD2 may supply D (5 bases each). The CDR3 runs to 19 residues. The germline CDR1 and CDR2 sequences are SGHAT and FQDESV (reference sequence). The germline V and J ends were trimmed by 1 base and 0 bases, with 20 bases remaining between them. CDR3 residues: CASSLGISSGWGSTDTQYF. The CDR3 DNA reads TGTGCCAGCAGCTTAGGTATCTCTTCGGGCTGGGGGAGCACAGATACGCAGTATTTT.

V and J are TRBV11-2 and TRBJ1-6, with 8 bases matching TRBD1. Looked up from germline, CDR1 is SGHAT and CDR2 is FQNNGV. Trimming cost V 5 bases and J 7 bases; bases outside gene matches: 7. CDR3 length: 15 amino acids. CDR3 DNA sequence: TGTGCCAGCAGCGCCGGACAGGGTGGAAATTCACCCCTCCACTTT. Residues: CASSAGQGGNSPLHF. Looking up the rest from reference TRBV11-2 and TRBJ1-6 gives the full variable domain: EAGVAQSPRYKIIEKRQSVAFWCNPISGHATLYWYQQILGQGPKLLIQFQNNGVVDDSQLPKDRFSAERLKGVDSTLKIQPAKLEDSAVYLCASSAGQGGNSPLHFGNGTRLTVT.

The V and J genes are TRBV20-1 and TRBJ2-7; D assignment may be TRBD1 or TRBD2 (5 bases each). Germline lookup yields CDR1 DFQATT and CDR2 SNEGSKA (reference sequence). This CDR3 contains 15 residues. V was cut by 4 bases and J by 0 bases, with 16 bases left in between. The CDR3 region has the DNA TGCAGTGCTACGCCGGGACCTTTGAGCTCCTACGAGCAGTACGTC. Translation gives CSATPGPLSSYEQYV.